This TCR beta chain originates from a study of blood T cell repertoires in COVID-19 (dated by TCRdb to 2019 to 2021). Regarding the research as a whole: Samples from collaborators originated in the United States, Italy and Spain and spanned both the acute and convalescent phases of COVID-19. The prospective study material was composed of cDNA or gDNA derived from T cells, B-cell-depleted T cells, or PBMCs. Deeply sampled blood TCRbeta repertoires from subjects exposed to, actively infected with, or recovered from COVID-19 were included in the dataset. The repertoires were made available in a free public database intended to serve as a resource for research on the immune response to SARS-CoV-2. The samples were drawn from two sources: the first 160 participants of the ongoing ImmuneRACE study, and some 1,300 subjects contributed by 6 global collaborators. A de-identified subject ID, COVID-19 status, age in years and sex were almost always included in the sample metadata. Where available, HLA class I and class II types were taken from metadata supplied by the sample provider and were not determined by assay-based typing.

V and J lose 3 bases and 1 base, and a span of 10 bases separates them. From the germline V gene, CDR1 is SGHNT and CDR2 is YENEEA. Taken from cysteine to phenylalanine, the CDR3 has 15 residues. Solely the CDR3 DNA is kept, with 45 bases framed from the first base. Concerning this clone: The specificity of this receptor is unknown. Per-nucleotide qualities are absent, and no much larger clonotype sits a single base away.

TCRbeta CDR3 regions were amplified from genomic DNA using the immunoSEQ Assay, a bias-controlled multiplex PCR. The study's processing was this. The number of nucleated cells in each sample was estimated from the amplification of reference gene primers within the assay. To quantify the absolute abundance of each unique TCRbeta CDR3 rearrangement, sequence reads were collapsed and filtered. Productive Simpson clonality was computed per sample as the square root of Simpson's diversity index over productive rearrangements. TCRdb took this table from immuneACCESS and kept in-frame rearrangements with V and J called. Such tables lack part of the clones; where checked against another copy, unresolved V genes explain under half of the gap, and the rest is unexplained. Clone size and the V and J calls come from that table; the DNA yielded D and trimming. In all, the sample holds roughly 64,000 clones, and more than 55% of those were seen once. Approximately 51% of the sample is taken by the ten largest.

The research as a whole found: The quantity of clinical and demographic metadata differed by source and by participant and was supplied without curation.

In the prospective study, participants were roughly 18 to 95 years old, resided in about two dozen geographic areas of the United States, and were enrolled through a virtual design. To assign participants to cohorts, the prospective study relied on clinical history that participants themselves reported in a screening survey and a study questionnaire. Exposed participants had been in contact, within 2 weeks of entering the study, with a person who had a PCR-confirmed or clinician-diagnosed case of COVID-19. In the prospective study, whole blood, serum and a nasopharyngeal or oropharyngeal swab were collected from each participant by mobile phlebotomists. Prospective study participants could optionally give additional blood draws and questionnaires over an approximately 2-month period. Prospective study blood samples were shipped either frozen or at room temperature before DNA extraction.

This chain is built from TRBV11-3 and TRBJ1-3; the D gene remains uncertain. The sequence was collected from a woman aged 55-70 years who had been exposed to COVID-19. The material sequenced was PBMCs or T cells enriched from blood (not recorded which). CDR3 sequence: CASSLSSESGNTIYF. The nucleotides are TGTGCCAGCAGCTTGTCTTCGGAGTCTGGAAACACCATATATTTT.